One and the same sample provided the 29 T cell receptor beta chains below, sequenced in a study of patients and donors after allogeneic stem cell transplantation. TCRdb processed the RT-PCR reads anew with MiXCR; each CDR3 protein has one entry. The sample carries hundreds of thousands of distinct CDR3 sequences, around 16% recorded once. The sequenced sample was blood, either unsorted or a sorted T cell fraction (not recorded which). The receptors originated from a human donor who was either an allogeneic HSCT recipient or a stem cell or donor lymphocyte infusion donor (not recorded which). It is not recorded whose cells these are; they may come from a transplant donor.

This clonotype was seen repeatedly, ten times or more. The chain combines TRBV20-1 with TRBJ1-5; D is possibly TRBD1 (5 bases). The CDR3 loop spans 13 amino acids. The ends were cut back, 3 bases at V and 11 bases at J, with 17 bases in the middle. Germline CDR1 is DFQATT and CDR2 is SNEGSKA (reference sequence). The CDR3: CSARRGLGVSQHF. The CDR3 DNA sequence: TGCAGTGCTAGGAGGGGCCTCGGGGTGTCCCAGCATTTT.

This clonotype was picked up many times. The gene calls are TRBV20-1 and TRBJ1-6; D gene ambiguous. V dropped 6 bases and J dropped 3 bases, with 15 bases sitting between them. The CDR3 sequence is 15 residues long. Germline CDR1 is DFQATT and CDR2 is SNEGSKA (reference sequence). CDR3 sequence: CSASPGLYYNSPLHF. CDR3 nucleotide sequence: TGCAGTGCCAGCCCGGGTCTCTACTATAATTCACCCCTCCACTTT.

The chain joins TRBV4-1 to TRBJ2-3; 12 nucleotides agree with TRBD2. From germline, CDR1 is MGHRA and CDR2 YSYEKL. J lost 2 bases, V lost 6 bases, and 6 bases had no gene match. CDR3 length equals 16 residues. Here the CDR3 reads CASSKLAGGLTDTQYF. The CDR3 DNA follows: TGCGCCAGCAGTAAACTAGCGGGGGGCCTCACAGATACGCAGTATTTT.

This clonotype was recorded a few times. V usage is TRBV4-1 and J usage is TRBJ1-1; D possibly corresponds to TRBD1 (6 bases). Germline V gene lookup returns CDR1 MGHRA and CDR2 YSYEKL. Trimming removed 4 bases at V and 2 bases at J, with 17 bases between. The CDR3 length is 16 residues. This chain's CDR3 is CASSPRAGGQNTEAFF. The CDR3 nucleotides read TGCGCCAGCAGCCCCCGGGCGGGGGGGCAAAACACTGAAGCTTTCTTT.

This clonotype was seen many times. The chain recombines TRBV18 with TRBJ2-7, with TRBD2 as a possible D gene (7 bases). The CDR3 has 13 residues. Trimming took 3 bases from V and 3 from J, leaving 9 bases between them. Germline loops: CDR1 KGHSH, CDR2 LQKENI. The CDR3 sequence is CASSPGGGYEQYF. CDR3 in DNA: TGTGCCAGCTCACCGGGAGGGGGCTACGAGCAGTACTTC. Combining the CDR3 with reference TRBV18 and TRBJ2-7 gives the whole variable domain NAGVMQNPRHLVRRRGQEARLRCSPMKGHSHVYWYRQLPEEGLKFMVYLQKENIIDESGMPKERFSAEFPKEGPSILRIQQVVRGDSAAYFCASSPGGGYEQYFGPGTRLTVT.

This chain joins TRBV9 and TRBJ1-1, with unresolved D. Trimming shortened V by 2 bases and J by 4 bases, and 15 bases separated the two germline ends. CDR3 length equals 15 residues. Germline CDR1 and CDR2: SGDLS and YYNGEE. The CDR3 here is CASSVKLEGGTEAFF. DNA for the CDR3: TGTGCCAGCAGCGTGAAGCTGGAGGGTGGCACTGAAGCTTTCTTT.

The V and J genes are TRBV6-5 and TRBJ2-1; D is undetermined. V was shortened by 4 bases and J by 14 bases, with 15 bases between the two germline ends. Germline values: CDR1 MNHEY, CDR2 SVGAGI. The CDR3 covers 12 residues. The CDR3 sequence is CASSSDYHPKFF. Here the CDR3 DNA reads TGTGCCAGCAGTTCCGATTACCACCCCAAGTTCTTC.

The chain uses TRBV6-1 and TRBJ1-1; no firm D call. Deletions cut 6 bases from V and 0 bases from J, with 26 bases between. The CDR3 contains 19 residues. Germline-derived CDR1 and CDR2 are MNHNS and SASEGT. As DNA, the CDR3 is TGTGCCAGCAGGCTACATTGTCAGGCGCCGAAACACATGAACACTGAAGCTTTCTTT. Amino acids: CASRLHCQAPKHMNTEAFF.

The chain is built from TRBV12-3 or TRBV12-4 and TRBJ2-1; D might be TRBD1 or TRBD2, each matching 6 bases. The V gene lost 1 base and the J gene lost 3 bases, with 10 bases spanning the gap. The CDR3 has 15 amino acids. CDR3: CASSLGGAVYNEQFF. The DNA of the CDR3 is TGTGCCAGCAGTTTAGGGGGGGCGGTCTACAATGAGCAGTTCTTC.

In this sample, this clonotype turned up a few times. The chain recombines TRBV11-2 with TRBJ1-6; D gene unclear. Trimming pared 0 bases from V and 9 bases from J, leaving 6 bases between. CDR1 SGHAT and CDR2 FQNNGV come from the germline V gene. There are 13 residues in the CDR3. For the CDR3, the DNA is TGTGCCAGCAGCTTAGATCAAGGTTCACCCCTCCACTTT. Its protein product is CASSLDQGSPLHF.

This clonotype has only a few counts. The V and J genes are TRBV20-1 and TRBJ1-5, with D unclear. The CDR3 covers 13 residues. Between the trimmed V and J ends, which lost 3 bases and 5 bases, there was a span of 11 bases. CDR1 is DFQATT and CDR2 is SNEGSKA in the germline V gene (reference sequence). The chain's CDR3 is CSASKVYDQPQHF. The CDR3 DNA follows: TGCAGTGCTAGTAAGGTATACGATCAGCCCCAGCATTTT.

This clonotype was detected a few times. This rearrangement joins TRBV27 to TRBJ2-7; 7 bases match TRBD1. Germline V gene lookup returns CDR1 MNHEY and CDR2 SMNVEV (reference sequence). After removal of 3 bases from V and 6 bases from J, the junction contained 11 bases not matched to a gene. The CDR3 length is 15 residues. Here the CDR3 reads CASSFILNRGSEQYF. CDR3 nucleotides: TGTGCCAGCAGTTTCATCTTAAACAGGGGTTCCGAGCAGTACTTC.

The V and J genes are TRBV3-1 and TRBJ2-7; weak D call: TRBD2 (6 bases). The germline V gene has CDR1 LGHDT and CDR2 YNNKEL (reference sequence). The CDR3 loop spans 14 amino acids. The V end lost 6 bases, the J end lost 6 bases, and 18 bases lay between the germline ends. The CDR3 DNA reads TGTGCCAGCAGAGGGCAGGGAGGCAGGAGCGAGCAGTACTTC. It yields the protein CASRGQGGRSEQYF.

This clonotype was seen a handful of times. The chain joins TRBV5-1 to TRBJ2-3; no reliable D call. CDR3 length: 12 amino acids. Trimming took 1 base from V and 10 from J, leaving 10 bases between them. Germline V gives CDR1 SGHRS, CDR2 YFSETQ. The CDR3 sequence: CASSLPDQPQYF. In nucleotides, the CDR3 is TGCGCCAGCAGCTTGCCCGATCAGCCGCAGTATTTT. Looking up the rest from reference TRBV5-1 and TRBJ2-3 gives the full variable domain: KAGVTQTPRYLIKTRGQQVTLSCSPISGHRSVSWYQQTPGQGLQFLFEYFSETQRNKGNFPGRFSGRQFSNSRSEMNVSTLELGDSALYLCASSLPDQPQYFGPGTRLTVL.

The chain employs TRBV20-1 and TRBJ2-1; unclear D gene. Germline lookup yields CDR1 DFQATT and CDR2 SNEGSKA (reference sequence). Trimming shortened V by 3 bases and J by 6 bases, and 21 bases separated the two germline ends. There are 16 residues in the CDR3. The CDR3 DNA is TGCAGTGCTAGCGTGCTGTCGCGGTGGATTGGCAATGAGCAGTTCTTC. Encoded protein: CSASVLSRWIGNEQFF.

The chain recombines TRBV12-3 or TRBV12-4 with TRBJ1-3; no clear D gene. V lost 3 bases and J 2 bases, leaving 8 bases between the germline ends. The CDR3 totals 14 residues. DNA of the CDR3: TGTGCCAGCAGTTTCTTAACGGCTGGAAACACCATATATTTT. Amino acid sequence: CASSFLTAGNTIYF.

The chain recombines TRBV11-2 with TRBJ2-7; D may match TRBD1 or TRBD2 (5 bases each). Trimming took off 5 bases at V and 2 bases at J, with 22 bases between the two ends. This CDR3 is 17 amino acids long. Germline CDR1 and CDR2: SGHAT and FQNNGV. The CDR3 bases are TGTGCCAGCAGCCCATTTCCAGTGGGGGTATTTACCTACGAGCAGTACTTC. This translates into CASSPFPVGVFTYEQYF. The full variable domain, in which reference TRBV11-2 and TRBJ2-7 provide the parts outside the CDR3, is EAGVAQSPRYKIIEKRQSVAFWCNPISGHATLYWYQQILGQGPKLLIQFQNNGVVDDSQLPKDRFSAERLKGVDSTLKIQPAKLEDSAVYLCASSPFPVGVFTYEQYFGPGTRLTVT.

This clonotype turned up a few times. V gene TRBV9 combines with J gene TRBJ1-5; D ambiguous. The CDR3 runs 15 residues. Trimming took 0 bases from V and 1 from J, leaving 8 bases between them. Germline V gene data show CDR1 as SGDLS and CDR2 as YYNGEE. The CDR3 region is CASSVDVGSNQPQHF. In DNA form, the CDR3 reads TGTGCCAGCAGCGTAGATGTGGGGAGCAATCAGCCCCAGCATTTT.

The chain carries TRBV2 and TRBJ2-1; D not certain. CDR1 is SNHLY and CDR2 is FYNNEI in the germline V gene. This CDR3 spans 12 amino acids. V lost 10 bases and J lost 4, with 11 bases in between. The CDR3 loop is CAIPWGYNEQFF. In DNA, the CDR3 is TGTGCCATCCCTTGGGGATACAATGAGCAGTTCTTC.

V gene TRBV4-1 combines with J gene TRBJ1-1; 9 bases map to TRBD1. Germline V gives CDR1 MGHRA, CDR2 YSYEKL. CDR3 length: 16 amino acids. V gave up 6 bases and J gave up 7 bases; unmatched junction bases: 15. CDR3 region: CASRTVGTGSLGEAFF. CDR3 sequence (DNA): TGCGCCAGCAGAACTGTCGGGACAGGGTCGTTGGGTGAAGCTTTCTTT.

This clonotype was recorded a few times. V and J are TRBV12-3 or TRBV12-4 and TRBJ1-3; weak D call: TRBD1 (6 bases). The ends were cut back, 1 base at V and 0 bases at J, with 10 bases in the middle. This CDR3 spans 16 amino acids. The CDR3 loop reads CASSLGTAGSGNTIYF. The DNA for the CDR3 is TGTGCCAGCAGTTTAGGGACAGCCGGCTCTGGAAACACCATATATTTT.

This clonotype has more than one count but fewer than ten. The rearrangement uses TRBV6-1 and TRBJ1-4; 10 bases line up with TRBD1. The CDR3 spans 16 residues. The ends lost 6 bases at V and 8 bases at J; junction bases unmatched: 12. The germline gives CDR1 MNHNS, CDR2 SASEGT. The CDR3 coding sequence is TGTGCCAGCAGCCCTAGACGGACAGGGGGTGGCGAAAAACTGTTTTTT. Protein sequence: CASSPRRTGGGEKLFF.

This clonotype was observed many times. This chain joins TRBV10-3 and TRBJ2-1; D might be TRBD1 or TRBD2, each matching 5 bases. The V gene's germline CDR1 is ENHRY and CDR2 SYGVKD. V lost 6 bases and J lost 4, with 10 bases in between. The length of the CDR3 is 13 residues. CDR3 in DNA: TGTGCCATCAGAGGGGACGAGTACAATGAGCAGTTCTTC. This codes for CAIRGDEYNEQFF.

There are a few counts of this clonotype. The chain carries TRBV4-1 and TRBJ1-6; the D gene is possibly TRBD1 (6 bases). This CDR3 is built from 17 residues. V was cut by 0 bases and J by 5 bases, with 14 bases left in between. Germline CDR1 reads MGHRA; CDR2 reads YSYEKL. CDR3 amino acids: CASSQDLLNRDNSPLHF. The CDR3 DNA follows: TGCGCCAGCAGCCAAGATCTCCTAAACAGGGATAATTCACCCCTCCACTTT.

The CDR3 sequence: CASSPPGLVSDEQFF. The CDR3 DNA follows: TGTGCCAGTAGTCCCCCGGGACTAGTTAGTGATGAGCAGTTCTTC. J is TRBJ2-1 and V is TRBV19; 8 bases match TRBD2. CDR3 length equals 15 residues. V shed 5 bases, J shed 8 bases, and the junction held 11 bases outside the gene matches. Germline values: CDR1 LNHDA, CDR2 SQIVND (reference sequence).

The chain has TRBV14 and TRBJ2-2, with unresolved D. V was cut by 6 bases and J by 4 bases, with 9 bases left in between. The CDR3 length is 13 residues. Germline CDR1 SGHDN, CDR2 FVKESK. The CDR3 sequence is CASRGRGTGELFF. As DNA, the CDR3 is TGTGCCAGCAGAGGCCGAGGCACCGGGGAGCTGTTTTTT.

The chain is built from TRBV18 and TRBJ2-1; D not certain. Trimming shortened V by 6 bases and J by 0 bases, and 15 bases separated the two germline ends. This CDR3 has 16 amino acids. Germline loops: CDR1 KGHSH, CDR2 LQKENI. For the CDR3, the DNA is TGTGCCAGCTCGCTTATAGCAGTCAGCTCCTACAATGAGCAGTTCTTC. Its protein product is CASSLIAVSSYNEQFF.

The V call is TRBV27, the J call TRBJ2-1; D perhaps matches TRBD1 (6 bases). The CDR3 loop spans 14 amino acids. Germline CDR1 reads MNHEY; CDR2 reads SMNVEV (reference sequence). The V gene lost 5 bases and the J gene lost 9 bases, with 17 bases spanning the gap. CDR3 residues: CASSDWAGDAEQFF. Here the CDR3 DNA reads TGTGCCAGCAGTGATTGGGCAGGGGATGCTGAGCAGTTCTTC.

This rearrangement joins TRBV5-1 to TRBJ2-7; 8 bases agree with TRBD1. With V trimmed by 4 bases and J by 8 bases, 8 bases remained unmatched. The CDR3 covers 13 residues. Germline CDR1 SGHRS, CDR2 YFSETQ. CDR3 protein: CASSPRDRLQQYF. The CDR3 DNA is TGCGCCAGCAGCCCGAGGGACAGGCTTCAGCAGTACTTC.